Here is one T cell receptor beta chain with its context. The junction had 10 bases not matched to a gene; V was cut back by 6 bases and J by 0 bases. Germline CDR1 is KGHSH and CDR2 is LQKENI. CDR3 size: 16 residues. These data come from a study of blood T cell repertoires in COVID-19. At the level of the study: Both acute and convalescent COVID-19 samples were obtained from the United States, Italy and Spain. Sample material is recorded as cDNA or gDNA derived from T cells, B-cell-depleted T cells, or PBMCs.

Original handling: Estimates of nucleated cell counts were drawn from the amplification of reference gene primers. TCRdb's table, derived via immunoSEQ multiplex PCR, lists solely in-frame clones and lacks some. The DNA gave D and trimming, while V, J and clone size come from that table. The table has 60,000 to 85,000 clones, 75% to 90% seen once. The receptor comes from a man between 65 and 85 years old who had recovered from COVID-19. The chain combines TRBV18 with TRBJ1-2, with 7 bases aligning to TRBD1. Specimen: peripheral blood. In nucleotides, the CDR3 is TGTGCCAGCTCGAGGGGGACAGCAGACTCTAACTATGGCTACACCTTC. This gives the protein CASSRGTADSNYGYTF.